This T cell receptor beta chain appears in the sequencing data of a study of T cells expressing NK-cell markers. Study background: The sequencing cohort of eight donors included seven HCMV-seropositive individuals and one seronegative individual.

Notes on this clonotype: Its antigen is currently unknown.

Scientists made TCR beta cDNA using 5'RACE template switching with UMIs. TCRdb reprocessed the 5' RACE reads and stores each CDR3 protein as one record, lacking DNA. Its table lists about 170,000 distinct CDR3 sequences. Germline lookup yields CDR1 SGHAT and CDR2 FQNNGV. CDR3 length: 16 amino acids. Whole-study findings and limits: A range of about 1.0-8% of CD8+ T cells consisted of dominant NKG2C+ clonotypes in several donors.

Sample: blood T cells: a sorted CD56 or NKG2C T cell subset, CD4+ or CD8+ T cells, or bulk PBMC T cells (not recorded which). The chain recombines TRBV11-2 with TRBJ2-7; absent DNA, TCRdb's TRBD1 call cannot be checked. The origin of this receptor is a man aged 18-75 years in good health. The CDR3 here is CASSHPGGTRPYEQYF.